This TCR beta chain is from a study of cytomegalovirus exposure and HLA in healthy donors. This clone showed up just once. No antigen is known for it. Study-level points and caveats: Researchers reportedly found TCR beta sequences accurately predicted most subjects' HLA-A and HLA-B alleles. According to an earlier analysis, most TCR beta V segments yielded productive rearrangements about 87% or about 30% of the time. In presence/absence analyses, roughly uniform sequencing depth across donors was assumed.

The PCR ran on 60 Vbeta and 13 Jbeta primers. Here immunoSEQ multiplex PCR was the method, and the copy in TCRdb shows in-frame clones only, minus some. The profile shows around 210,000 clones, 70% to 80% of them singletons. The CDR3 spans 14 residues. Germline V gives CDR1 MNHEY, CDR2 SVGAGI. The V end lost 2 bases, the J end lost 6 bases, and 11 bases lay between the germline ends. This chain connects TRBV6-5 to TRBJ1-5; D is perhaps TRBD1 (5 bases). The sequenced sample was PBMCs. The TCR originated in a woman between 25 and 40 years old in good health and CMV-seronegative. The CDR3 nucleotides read TGTGCCAGCAGTTACGGCAGGGAAGGTCAGCCCCAGCATTTT. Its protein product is CASSYGREGQPQHF.